The 20 T cell receptor beta chains below come from one sample, sequenced in a study of a mutant IDH1 vaccine in newly diagnosed glioma. Regarding time point: baseline, week 1 (first vaccination visit). The treatment denotes: pre-vaccination baseline after standard-of-care therapy. Assay used: immunoSEQ multiplex PCR; TCRdb lists only in-frame clones, some missing. The sample comprises 98,000 or so clones, 70% to 90% of which are singletons, and roughly 0.58% rests with the top ten. The source was PBMCs, collected from a glioma patient treated with radiotherapy, temozolomide or both. These receptors originate from a woman in her forties or fifties with glioma.

The CDR3 nucleotides read TGTGCCAGCAGCCCGAGGACAGGGCCCTCTGAAAAACTGTTTTTT. Its translation: CASSPRTGPSEKLFF. V and J are TRBV7-6 and TRBJ1-4; 8 nucleotides line up with TRBD1. The V segment lost 5 bases and the J segment 7 bases; nucleotides outside the gene matches: 9. This CDR3 is 15 amino acids long. The germline V gene has CDR1 SGHVS and CDR2 FNYEAQ.

The chain links TRBV28 to TRBJ1-2; no firm D call. The CDR3 covers 15 residues. The germline V and J ends were trimmed by 3 bases and 4 bases, with 15 bases remaining between them. Germline CDR1 is MDHEN and CDR2 is SYDVKM. The CDR3 reads CASSLGQRKLYGYTF. The CDR3 nucleotides are TGTGCCAGCAGTTTGGGTCAGCGTAAGCTCTATGGCTACACCTTC.

V gene TRBV6-6 combines with J gene TRBJ1-1; 7 bases fit TRBD1. This CDR3 contains 12 residues. Germline V lookup: CDR1 MNHNY, CDR2 SVGAGI (reference sequence). V was clipped by 3 bases and J by 8 bases; unmatched bases: 3. The chain's CDR3 is CASSYQDREAFF. For the CDR3, the DNA is TGTGCCAGCAGTTATCAGGACAGGGAAGCTTTCTTT.

This chain uses TRBV4-1 with TRBJ2-7; D unresolved. The V gene lost 0 bases and the J gene lost 2 bases, with 11 bases spanning the gap. The CDR3 runs 15 residues. Germline V gene lookup returns CDR1 MGHRA and CDR2 YSYEKL. CDR3 protein: CASSQDSNIAYEQYF. The CDR3 coding sequence is TGCGCCAGCAGCCAAGATTCGAACATTGCCTACGAGCAGTACTTC.

The chain is built from TRBV5-6 and TRBJ2-5; tentative D call: TRBD2 (5 bases). The CDR3 has 16 residues. The ends were cut back, 1 base at V and 9 bases at J, with 22 bases in the middle. CDR1 and CDR2 from the germline V gene are SGHDT and YYEEEE. In nucleotides, the CDR3 is TGTGCCAGCAGCTTGCCCGACGTCGGGGTCCCTCGGGCCCAGTACTTC. The encoded protein is CASSLPDVGVPRAQYF.

The chain joins TRBV27 to TRBJ1-1; D gene unclear. V lost 11 bases and J lost 5, with 9 bases in between. CDR1 is MNHEY, CDR2 SMNVEV, per germline (reference sequence). The CDR3 has 10 residues. In DNA, the CDR3 is TGTGCCTCGGGGAGGACTGAAGCTTTCTTT. Residues: CASGRTEAFF.

This chain joins TRBV9 and TRBJ2-3; 14 bases align to TRBD2. Trimming cost V 6 bases and J 4 bases; bases outside gene matches: 7. CDR1 is SGDLS and CDR2 is YYNGEE in the germline V gene. CDR3 size: 16 residues. CDR3 DNA: TGTGCCAGCACCCTGACTAGCGGGAGGGTCGCAGATACGCAGTATTTT. It specifies CASTLTSGRVADTQYF.

V and J are TRBV9 and TRBJ2-7, with 9 nucleotides matching TRBD1. The germline gives CDR1 SGDLS, CDR2 YYNGEE. The CDR3 length is 14 residues. V was clipped by 4 bases and J by 7 bases; unmatched bases: 9. The CDR3 DNA reads TGTGCCAGCAGCATTGGACAGGGGATGGAAGAGCAGTACTTC. Protein sequence: CASSIGQGMEEQYF.

This clone is a singleton in its sample. The V and J genes are TRBV6-5 and TRBJ2-2; D is perhaps TRBD2 (6 bases). The germline V gene has CDR1 MNHEY and CDR2 SVGAGI. The CDR3 extends over 13 amino acids. Trimming pared 8 bases from V and 5 bases from J, leaving 12 bases between. The CDR3 DNA reads TGTGCCAGCGTGGAGGGGCAAACCGGGGAGCTGTTTTTT. This encodes CASVEGQTGELFF.

The V and J genes are TRBV7-9 and TRBJ1-2, with D perhaps matching TRBD1 (6 bases). V was trimmed by 0 bases and J by 4 bases, leaving 12 bases between them. CDR1 is SEHNR, CDR2 FQNEAQ, per germline (reference sequence). The length of the CDR3 is 15 residues. CDR3 protein: CASSLASGEIYGYTF. CDR3 nucleotides: TGTGCCAGCAGCTTAGCTTCAGGGGAAATCTATGGCTACACCTTC.

This chain joins TRBV6-1 and TRBJ1-5; D perhaps matches TRBD1 (5 bases). This CDR3 has 15 residues. From germline, CDR1 is MNHNS and CDR2 SASEGT. The V end was cut by 0 bases, the J end by 4 bases, with 10 bases between. This chain's CDR3 is CASSEAGWGNQPQHF. CDR3 DNA sequence: TGTGCCAGCAGTGAAGCGGGATGGGGGAATCAGCCCCAGCATTTT.

The gene calls are TRBV6-1 and TRBJ2-6, with unresolved D. CDR1 and CDR2 (germline): MNHNS, SASEGT. The germline V and J ends were trimmed by 6 bases and 2 bases, with 11 bases remaining between them. CDR3 length equals 15 residues. The CDR3 bases are TGTGCCAGCAGAGCCGGGTCTCCTGGGGCCAACGTCCTGACTTTC. As protein: CASRAGSPGANVLTF.

The chain has TRBV9 and TRBJ1-2, with D possibly matching TRBD1 (5 bases). The CDR3 loop spans 16 amino acids. Looked up from germline, CDR1 is SGDLS and CDR2 is YYNGEE. V was shortened by 0 bases and J by 8 bases, with 20 bases between the two germline ends. The CDR3 coding sequence is TGTGCCAGCAGCGTAGAGGGTGTGGCGCAGGGTCTCGGCTACACCTTC. It is translated as CASSVEGVAQGLGYTF. The full variable domain, in which reference TRBV9 and TRBJ1-2 provide the parts outside the CDR3, is DSGVTQTPKHLITATGQRVTLRCSPRSGDLSVYWYQQSLDQGLQFLIQYYNGEERAKGNILERFSAQQFPDLHSELNLSSLELGDSALYFCASSVEGVAQGLGYTFGSGTRLTVV.

V is TRBV4-1 and J is TRBJ1-6; D remains ambiguous. Germline values: CDR1 MGHRA, CDR2 YSYEKL. The CDR3 consists of 14 residues. Between the trimmed V and J ends, which lost 4 bases and 12 bases, there was a span of 16 bases. DNA for the CDR3: TGCGCCAGCAGCCCGTCAGGACCGGCCGTACCCCTCCACTTT. Its translation: CASSPSGPAVPLHF.

The chain carries TRBV5-1 and TRBJ2-3, with TRBD2 matching 10 bases. Germline-derived CDR1 and CDR2 are SGHRS and YFSETQ. This CDR3 has 16 amino acids. V dropped 0 bases and J dropped 4; count of bases not matched to a gene: 5. CDR3 region: CASSLEPSGRPDTQYF. CDR3 in DNA: TGCGCCAGCAGCTTGGAGCCTAGCGGGAGACCAGATACGCAGTATTTT.

This chain joins TRBV29-1 and TRBJ1-2, with D possibly matching TRBD1 (6 bases). The CDR3 runs to 11 residues. The V gene's germline CDR1 is SQVTM and CDR2 ANQGSEA. V lost 3 bases, J lost 8 bases, and 10 bases lay in between. The CDR3 is CSVDWGAGYTF. The CDR3 DNA reads as TGCAGCGTTGACTGGGGGGCGGGCTACACCTTC.

This chain joins TRBV19 and TRBJ2-3, with D maybe TRBD2 (5 bases). The germline V and J ends were trimmed by 7 bases and 4 bases, with 15 bases remaining between them. Per the germline V gene, CDR1 is LNHDA and CDR2 is SQIVND (reference sequence). This CDR3 comprises 14 residues. The CDR3 DNA sequence: TGTGCCAGTATGAGGGCAGTGTGGGCAGATACGCAGTATTTT. Translation gives CASMRAVWADTQYF.

The gene calls are TRBV5-6 and TRBJ1-1; 12 nucleotides agree with TRBD1. CDR1 is SGHDT and CDR2 is YYEEEE in the germline V gene. Losses at the gene ends were 3 bases for V and 6 bases for J; bases not matched to a gene: 12. CDR3 size: 17 residues. In DNA, the CDR3 is TGTGCCAGCAGCTCCGGGACAGGGGGCTTTGGGAAGGCTGAAGCTTTCTTT. Protein product: CASSSGTGGFGKAEAFF.

This chain links TRBV19 with TRBJ2-7; the match to TRBD2 covers 8 bases. CDR1 and CDR2 (germline): LNHDA, SQIVND (reference sequence). The CDR3 sequence is 15 residues long. After removal of 5 bases from V and 3 bases from J, the junction contained 9 bases not matched to a gene. The CDR3 DNA reads as TGTGCCAGTAGTCCCAGGACTAGCCCTTTCTACGAGCAGTACTTC. Protein sequence: CASSPRTSPFYEQYF.

V and J are TRBV25-1 and TRBJ1-5, with D unresolved. Deletions cut 1 base from V and 1 base from J, with 5 bases between. The CDR3 is made up of 14 amino acids. Germline V gene data show CDR1 as MGHDK and CDR2 as SYGVNS. The CDR3 coding sequence is TGTGCCAGCAGTGAATTGTCCAGCAATCAGCCCCAGCATTTT. Translated, it gives CASSELSSNQPQHF.